The source of this T cell receptor beta chain is a study of blood T cell repertoires in COVID-19. In the study overall: Samples taken during acute and convalescent COVID-19 were collected in the United States, Italy and Spain.

CDR3 length equals 13 residues. V shed 6 bases and J 9 bases; nucleotides not matched to a gene: 10. Germline CDR1 is SQVTM and CDR2 is ANQGSEA. Authors' analysis steps: Nucleated cell counts were estimated from reference gene primer amplification. Produced via immunoSEQ multiplex PCR; TCRdb's table is partial and in-frame only. V and J calls and clone size follow that table, whereas D and trimming were derived from the DNA. This sample has some 87,000 clones, with 84% found just once. The sequence was obtained from a human donor in a cohort sampled during active COVID-19. The chain combines TRBV29-1 with TRBJ2-1, with 8 bases identical to TRBD2. The specimen sequenced was peripheral blood. The CDR3 here is CSVGAGEFGEQFF. The DNA for the CDR3 is TGCAGCGTAGGAGCGGGAGAATTCGGTGAGCAGTTCTTC.